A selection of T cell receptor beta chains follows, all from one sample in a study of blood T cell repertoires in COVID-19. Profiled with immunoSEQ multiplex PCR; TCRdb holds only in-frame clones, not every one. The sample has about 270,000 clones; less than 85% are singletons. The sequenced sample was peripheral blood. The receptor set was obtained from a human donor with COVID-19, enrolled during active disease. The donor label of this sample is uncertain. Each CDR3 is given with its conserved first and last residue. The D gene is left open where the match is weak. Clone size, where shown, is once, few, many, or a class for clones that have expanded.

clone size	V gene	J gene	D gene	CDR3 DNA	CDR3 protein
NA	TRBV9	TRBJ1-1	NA	TGTGCCAGCAGCCCTAGGGGGGGGAACACTGAAGCTTTCTTT	CASSPRGGNTEAFF
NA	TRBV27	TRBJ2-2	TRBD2	TGTGCCAGCAGTTTAGGGGGGAGGGTGGCCACCGGGGAGCTGTTTTTT	CASSLGGRVATGELFF
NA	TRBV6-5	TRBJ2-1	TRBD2	TGTGCCAGCAGTTTGATGGAGCGGGGAGAGCAGTTCTTC	CASSLMERGEQFF
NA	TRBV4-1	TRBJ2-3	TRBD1	TGCGCCAGCAGCCAAGATCTGACGGGGCCTGCGACAGGGACAGATACGCAGTATTTT	CASSQDLTGPATGTDTQYF
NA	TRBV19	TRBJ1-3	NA	TGTGCCAGTAGTATTTCCTTCTCTGGAAACACCATATATTTT	CASSISFSGNTIYF
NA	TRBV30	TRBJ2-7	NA	TGTGCCTGGAGTCCGAAGGGCGGGCCCTACGAGCAGTACTTC	CAWSPKGGPYEQYF
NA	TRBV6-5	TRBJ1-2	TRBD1	TGTGCCAGCACCAAGGGGGACAGGGGAGGCTACACCTTC	CASTKGDRGGYTF
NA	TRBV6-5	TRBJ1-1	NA	TGTGCCAGCAAATCACAGATCACTGAAGCTTTCTTT	CASKSQITEAFF
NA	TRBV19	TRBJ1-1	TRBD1	TGTGCCAGCGGAGGGGGCGGCGCTTTCTTT	CASGGGGAFF
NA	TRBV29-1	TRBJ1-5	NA	TGCAGCGTTGGGGATACAGGGAAGAGTCAGCCCCAGCATTTT	CSVGDTGKSQPQHF
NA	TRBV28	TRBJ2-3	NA	TGTGCCAGCAGTTTACTATTAGGGCGGGATATACCAGATACGCAGTATTTT	CASSLLLGRDIPDTQYF
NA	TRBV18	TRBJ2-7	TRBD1	TGTGCCAGCTCACCACGCGAGGGGGCGCGCTACGAGCAGTACTTC	CASSPREGARYEQYF
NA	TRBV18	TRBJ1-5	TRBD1	TGTGCCAGCTCACCAGGGACAGGGGACTCTCATCAGCCCCAGCATTTT	CASSPGTGDSHQPQHF
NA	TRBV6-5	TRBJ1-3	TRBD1	TGTGCCAGCAGCAGAGGGGGCTCGGGTGGAAACACCATATATTTT	CASSRGGSGGNTIYF
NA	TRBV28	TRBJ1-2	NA	TGTGCCAGCAGTTTGCCAAGCCCCTATGGCTACACCTTC	CASSLPSPYGYTF
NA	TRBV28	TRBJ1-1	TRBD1	TGTGCCAGCAGTTTGTGGGGACAGGGGGCAACTGAAGCTTTCTTT	CASSLWGQGATEAFF
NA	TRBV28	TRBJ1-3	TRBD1	TGTGCCAGCAGTCCAACCGGACAGGGGGTCCCTGGAAACACCATATATTTT	CASSPTGQGVPGNTIYF
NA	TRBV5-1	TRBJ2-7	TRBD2	TGCGCCAGCAGCTTACTGACTAGCGCCGGTTCGGGGGAGCAGTACTTC	CASSLLTSAGSGEQYF
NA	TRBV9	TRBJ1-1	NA	TGTGCCAGCAGCGCGACAGGGAACACTGAAGCTTTCTTT	CASSATGNTEAFF
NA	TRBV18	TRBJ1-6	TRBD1	TGTGCCAGCTCACCACCGATGACAGGGGGTCAAAATTCACCCCTCCACTTT	CASSPPMTGGQNSPLHF
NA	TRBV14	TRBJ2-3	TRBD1	TGTGCCAGCAGCCTCAGGGGGCGTGGGAGCACAGATACGCAGTATTTT	CASSLRGRGSTDTQYF
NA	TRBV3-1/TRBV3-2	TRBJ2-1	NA	TGTGCCAGCAGCCCGTATGGTGGCCAGGATGAGCAGTTCTTC	CASSPYGGQDEQFF
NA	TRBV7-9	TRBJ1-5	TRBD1	TGTGCCAGCAGCTTGACAGGGAGACAGCCCCAGCATTTT	CASSLTGRQPQHF
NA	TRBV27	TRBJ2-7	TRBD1	TGTGCCAGCAGTTCCGGGACAGGGGGTAGGCACGAGCAGTACTTC	CASSSGTGGRHEQYF
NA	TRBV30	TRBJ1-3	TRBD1	TGTGCCTGGAGTGACGGGACAGCTGGAAACACCATATATTTT	CAWSDGTAGNTIYF
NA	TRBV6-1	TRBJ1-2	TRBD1	TGTGCCAGCAGTGAGGCGACAGGGGCCGCAGGCTATGGCTACACCTTC	CASSEATGAAGYGYTF
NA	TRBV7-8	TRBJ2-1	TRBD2	TGTGCCAGCAGCTTAATGTTTTCCGGGACTAGGGCCGGCAATGAGCAGTTCTTC	CASSLMFSGTRAGNEQFF
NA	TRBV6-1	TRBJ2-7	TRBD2	TGTGCCAGCAGTGAAGGGTGGACTAGCGGCTACGAGCAGTACTTC	CASSEGWTSGYEQYF
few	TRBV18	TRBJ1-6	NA	TGTGCCAGCTCACCATTGGAGGGGAGAAACACCCTCCACTTT	CASSPLEGRNTLHF
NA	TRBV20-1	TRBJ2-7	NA	TGCAGTGCTAGTCCCCAGGTCCACGAGCAGTACTTC	CSASPQVHEQYF
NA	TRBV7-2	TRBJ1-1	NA	TGTGCCAGCAGTAACCCTGGACAGTATAAGCAAGCTTTCTTT	CASSNPGQYKQAFF
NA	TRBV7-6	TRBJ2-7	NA	TGTGCCAGCAGCTTAGTGGGGCAGACCTACGAGCAGTACTTC	CASSLVGQTYEQYF
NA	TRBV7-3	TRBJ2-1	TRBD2	TGTGCCAGCAGCCGATCAGGACTAGCGGGTACTGGGAAGTTCTTC	CASSRSGLAGTGKFF
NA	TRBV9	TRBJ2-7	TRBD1	TGTGCCAGCAGTCAAACAGGGGGACGGTACGAGCAGTACTTC	CASSQTGGRYEQYF
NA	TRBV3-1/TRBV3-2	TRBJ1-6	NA	TGTGCCAGCAGCCAAGCTGTAGGGGGAGAGGAGCATAATTCACCCCTCCACTTT	CASSQAVGGEEHNSPLHF
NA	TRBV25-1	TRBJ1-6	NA	TGTGCCAGCCGGGGGGGTTATAATTCACCCCTCCACTTT	CASRGGYNSPLHF
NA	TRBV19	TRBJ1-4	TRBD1	TGTGCCAGTAGTATTACAGGGGCCTCAACTAATGAAAAACTGTTTTTT	CASSITGASTNEKLFF
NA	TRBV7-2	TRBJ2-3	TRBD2	TGTGCCAGCAGCCGGACGCCTAGCGGGAGAGTAGCAGATACGCAGTATTTT	CASSRTPSGRVADTQYF
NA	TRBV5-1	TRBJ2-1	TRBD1	TGCGCCAGCAGCTCAGGGACAGGGAGGACCTACAATGAGCAGTTCTTC	CASSSGTGRTYNEQFF
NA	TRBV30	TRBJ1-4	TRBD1	TGTGCCTGGAGTGACAGGGGGAGTAAGAAACTGTTTTTT	CAWSDRGSKKLFF
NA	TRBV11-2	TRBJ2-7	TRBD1	TGTGCCAGCAGCCTTCGTTCTTGGGACAGACCCTACGAGCAGTACTTC	CASSLRSWDRPYEQYF
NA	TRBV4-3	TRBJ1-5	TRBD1	TGCGCCAGCAGCCCGGACAGGGTCGGAAATCAGCCCCAGCATTTT	CASSPDRVGNQPQHF
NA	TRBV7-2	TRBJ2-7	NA	TGTGCCAGCAGCTTAGCGGGAGCAGGCGGCTCCTACGAGCAGTACTTC	CASSLAGAGGSYEQYF
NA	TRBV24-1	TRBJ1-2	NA	TGTGCCACCAGTGATGCGGGGGCCAGGGACTATGGCTACACCTTC	CATSDAGARDYGYTF
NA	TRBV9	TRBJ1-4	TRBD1	TGTGCCAGCAGCAGGACAGGGGGCTATGAAAAACTGTTTTTT	CASSRTGGYEKLFF
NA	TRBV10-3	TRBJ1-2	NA	TGTGCCATCAGTGACCCCGGGTATACAGGGTCGGTTTCTGGCTACACCTTC	CAISDPGYTGSVSGYTF